The source of this T cell receptor (beta chain) is a study of post-analysis software for immune sequencing data. Study-level background: Relapsing-remitting, secondary progressive and progressive-relapsing forms of multiple sclerosis all featured among disease courses. Study-wide points: Compared with controls, patients had more of about five TRBV segments, including TRBV5-6, TRBV5-1 and TRBV20-1.

Note on this clonotype: Its antigen is unidentified. The junction and the germline gene differ at one end; a read error may be behind it.

Unique molecular identifiers had been added to the TCR beta cDNA libraries. TCRdb reprocessed the PCR reads via MiXCR and lists one record per CDR3 protein. The sample has about 820,000 distinct CDR3 sequences, approximately 57% seen once. CDR3 size: 15 residues. Germline-derived CDR1 and CDR2 are SSHAT and FNYEAQ (reference sequence). This sequence joins TRBV7-7 and TRBJ1-4; 8 nucleotides align to TRBD1. The sequenced material came from blood. This TCR was recovered from a girl aged 10-17 years with multiple sclerosis. The CDR3 protein is CASSPDRVSGEKLFF. Here the CDR3 DNA reads TGTGCTAGCAGCCCGGACAGGGTTTCGGGCGAAAAACTGTTTTTT.